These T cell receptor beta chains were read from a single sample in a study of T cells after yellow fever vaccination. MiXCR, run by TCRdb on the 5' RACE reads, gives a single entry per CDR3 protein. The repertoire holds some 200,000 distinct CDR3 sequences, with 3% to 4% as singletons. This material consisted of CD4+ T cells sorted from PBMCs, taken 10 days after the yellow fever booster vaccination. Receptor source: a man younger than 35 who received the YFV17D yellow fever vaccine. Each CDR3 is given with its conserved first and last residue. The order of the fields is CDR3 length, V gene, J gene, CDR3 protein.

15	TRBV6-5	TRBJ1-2	CASRLSRTAHYGYTF
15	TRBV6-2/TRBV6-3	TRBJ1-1	CASSLQTALDTEAFF
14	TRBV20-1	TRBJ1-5	CSASGHSSNQPQHF
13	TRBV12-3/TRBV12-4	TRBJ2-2	CASSLGPTGELYF
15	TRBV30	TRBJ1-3	CAWSETGSQGNTIYF
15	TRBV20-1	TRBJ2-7	CSARRFGGGNYEQYF
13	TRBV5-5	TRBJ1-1	CASSLYKDFEAFF
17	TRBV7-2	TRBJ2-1	CASSPSSSGGVYNEQFF
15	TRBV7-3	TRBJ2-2	CASSRTSGTAGELFF
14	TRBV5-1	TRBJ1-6	CASSLAGQGSPLHF
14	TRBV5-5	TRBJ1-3	CASSRGQAAYTIYF
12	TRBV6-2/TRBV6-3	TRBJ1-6	CASSWVDSPLHF
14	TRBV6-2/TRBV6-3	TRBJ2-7	CASSAPGQVVEQYF
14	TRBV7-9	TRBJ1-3	CASSRTGAGNTIYF
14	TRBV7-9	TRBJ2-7	CASSLQGWAYEQYF
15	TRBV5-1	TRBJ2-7	CASSLAAGSEYEQYF
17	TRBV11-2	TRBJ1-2	CASSLWLTGTDFYGYTF
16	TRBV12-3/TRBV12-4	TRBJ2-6	CASLGRESSGANVLTF
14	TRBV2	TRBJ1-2	CASSELDRDYGYTF
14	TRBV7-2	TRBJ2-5	CASSLRMARETQYF
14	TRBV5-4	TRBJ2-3	CASSLQGATDTQYF
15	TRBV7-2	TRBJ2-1	CASSSPGLKGNEQFF
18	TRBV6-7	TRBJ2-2	CASSQYSALAQNTGELFF
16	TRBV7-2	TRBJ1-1	CASSLGAQGLNTEAFF
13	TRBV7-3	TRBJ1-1	CASSSMAFTEAFF
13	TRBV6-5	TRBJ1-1	CASIGVLNTEAFF
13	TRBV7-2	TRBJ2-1	CASSSNQGYEQFF